This T cell receptor (beta chain) was recovered during a study of cytomegalovirus exposure and HLA in healthy donors. Findings and caveats of the study: Productive status was seen about 90% or about 30% of the time for most TCR beta V segments in an earlier analysis.

The PCR contained 60 Vbeta and 13 Jbeta primers. Here immunoSEQ multiplex PCR was the method, and the copy in TCRdb shows in-frame clones only, minus some. The profile shows about 220,000 clones, about 80% of them singletons. A note on this clone: Its antigen is still unknown.

Germline-derived CDR1 and CDR2 are MDHEN and SYDVKM. The CDR3 covers 12 residues. V was shortened by 6 bases and J by 2 bases, with 8 bases between the two germline ends. The TCR comes from a man aged 18 to 30 in good health and CMV-seronegative. Input material: PBMCs. The V call is TRBV28, the J call TRBJ2-7, with D possibly TRBD1 on 5 matching bases. CDR3 amino acids: CASRDTAYEQYF. Written as DNA, the CDR3 is TGTGCCAGCAGGGACACGGCCTACGAGCAGTACTTC.